A selection of T cell receptor beta chains follows, all from one sample in a study of T cells in Graves' hyperthyroidism and ophthalmopathy. One entry per CDR3 protein, called by TCRdb with MiXCR from the multiplex PCR reads. The repertoire holds 750,000 to 950,000 distinct CDR3 sequences, with over 35% as singletons. What was sequenced was blood. The receptors here all came from a man younger than 35 with Graves' hyperthyroidism. Both conserved end residues are part of each CDR3. The D gene is left open where the match is weak. Rows give clone size only sometimes, using once, few, many, or a class for an expanded clone.

D gene	clone size	V gene	J gene	CDR3 protein	CDR3 DNA
-	many	TRBV9	TRBJ2-7	CASSVTGDEQYF	TGTGCCAGCAGCGTAACGGGGGACGAGCAGTACTTC
-	-	TRBV9	TRBJ2-7	CASSPARTGEQYF	TGTGCCAGCAGCCCCGCCCGGACTGGAGAGCAGTACTTC
TRBD2	many	TRBV9	TRBJ2-5	CASTSQLAGGQETQYF	TGTGCCAGCACCTCCCAACTAGCGGGAGGGCAAGAGACCCAGTACTTC
-	-	TRBV29-1	TRBJ1-1	CSVDGGDGTEAFF	TGCAGCGTTGACGGGGGAGATGGGACTGAAGCTTTCTTT
TRBD2	-	TRBV10-3	TRBJ2-7	CASRMIAGAPYEQYF	TGTGCCAGCAGGATGATAGCGGGGGCCCCCTACGAGCAGTACTTC
-	-	TRBV4-2	TRBJ1-1	CASSQEQTINTEAFF	TGTGCCAGCAGCCAAGAGCAGACCATAAACACTGAAGCTTTCTTT
-	-	TRBV7-9	TRBJ2-5	CASSSMDSLETQYF	TGTGCCAGCAGCTCAATGGACAGTTTAGAGACCCAGTACTTC
-	few	TRBV20-1	TRBJ2-3	CSLGAPSTDTQYF	TGCAGCCTCGGGGCCCCCTCCACAGATACGCAGTATTTT
-	-	TRBV9	TRBJ1-3	CASSVDGISGNTIYF	TGTGCCAGCAGCGTAGACGGGATATCTGGAAACACCATATATTTT
-	many	TRBV7-2	TRBJ1-5	CASSLGGFNNQPQHF	TGTGCCAGCAGCTTAGGGGGTTTCAACAATCAGCCCCAGCATTTT
-	-	TRBV7-2	TRBJ2-7	CASSLGPRAYYEQYF	TGTGCCAGCAGCTTAGGGCCCCGGGCCTACTACGAGCAGTACTTC
-	-	TRBV4-1	TRBJ1-1	CASSQDYRDTEAFF	TGCGCCAGCAGCCAAGATTACCGGGACACTGAAGCTTTCTTT
TRBD1	-	TRBV12-3/TRBV12-4	TRBJ2-7	CASTTTGLIYEQYF	TGTGCCAGCACCACGACAGGGTTGATCTACGAGCAGTACTTC
TRBD1	-	TRBV20-1	TRBJ1-2	CSATAGQGYYGYTF	TGCAGTGCTACTGCCGGACAGGGGTACTATGGCTACACCTTC
TRBD2	-	TRBV20-1	TRBJ2-5	CSAGGRGETQYF	TGCAGTGCTGGCGGGAGGGGAGAGACCCAGTACTTC
-	many	TRBV2	TRBJ2-2	CASTGTGELFF	TGTGCCAGCACCGGGACCGGGGAGCTGTTTTTT
TRBD2	few	TRBV5-1	TRBJ2-5	CASSLARTSGQETQYF	TGCGCCAGCAGCTTGGCCCGGACTAGCGGACAAGAGACCCAGTACTTC
-	-	TRBV7-8	TRBJ2-1	CASSLAEGRNEQFF	TGTGCCAGCAGCTTAGCAGAGGGAAGGAATGAGCAGTTCTTC
-	many	TRBV2	TRBJ1-5	CASSAATSNQPQHF	TGTGCCAGCAGTGCGGCGACTAGCAATCAGCCCCAGCATTTT
TRBD1	-	TRBV7-8	TRBJ2-5	CVSSVTPDRASTQYF	TGTGTCAGCAGCGTTACTCCGGACAGGGCCTCGACCCAGTACTTC
TRBD2	-	TRBV20-1	TRBJ2-5	CSAREGGGEETQYF	TGCAGTGCTAGAGAGGGGGGGGGAGAAGAGACCCAGTACTTC
-	few	TRBV10-3	TRBJ1-4	CASSELDRREKLFF	TGTGCCAGCAGCGAGCTAGACAGACGGGAAAAACTGTTTTTT
-	few	TRBV10-2	TRBJ2-7	CASSSDRGASYEQYF	TGCGCCAGCAGTTCTGATCGGGGGGCCTCCTACGAGCAGTACTTC
-	few	TRBV6-1	TRBJ1-5	CASDSDQAINQPQHF	TGTGCCAGCGACTCAGACCAGGCGATCAATCAGCCCCAGCATTTT
-	-	TRBV10-2	TRBJ1-3	CASSESAGARNTIYF	TGCGCCAGCAGTGAGTCGGCAGGGGCCCGAAACACCATATATTTT
-	once	TRBV2	TRBJ1-6	CASSVQGSNQPLHF	TGTGCCAGCAGTGTACAGGGTAGCAATCAGCCCCTCCACTTT
TRBD1	many	TRBV19	TRBJ1-2	CASNPGRGQEGYTF	TGTGCCAGTAACCCCGGCAGGGGGCAAGAGGGCTACACCTTC
-	many	TRBV12-3/TRBV12-4	TRBJ2-7	CASSSSRDYEQYF	TGTGCCAGCAGTTCGAGCCGAGACTACGAGCAGTACTTC
-	many	TRBV7-9	TRBJ2-2	CASSPLTGELFF	TGTGCCAGCAGCCCGCTCACCGGGGAGCTGTTTTTT
-	few	TRBV10-3	TRBJ2-5	CATSSEETQYF	TGTGCCACTTCTAGTGAAGAGACCCAGTACTTC
-	few	TRBV7-3	TRBJ1-1	CASSLNGGRHLTEAFF	TGTGCCAGCAGCTTAAACGGGGGGCGCCACCTCACTGAAGCTTTCTTT
-	many	TRBV19	TRBJ1-6	CASSPAEGTSPLHF	TGTGCCAGTAGTCCCGCGGAAGGCACTTCACCCCTCCACTTT
-	-	TRBV9	TRBJ1-1	CASSGSFNLGNTEAFF	TGTGCCAGCAGCGGAAGCTTTAACCTAGGGAACACTGAAGCTTTCTTT
TRBD1	few	TRBV19	TRBJ1-5	CASGDRAQPQHF	TGTGCCAGTGGGGACAGGGCTCAGCCCCAGCATTTT
-	few	TRBV6-1	TRBJ1-5	CASSQDTGYQPQHF	TGTGCCAGCAGCCAAGATACAGGGTATCAGCCCCAGCATTTT
TRBD1	-	TRBV2	TRBJ1-1	CASRRTGGSDEAFF	TGTGCCAGCAGGAGGACAGGGGGGAGTGATGAAGCTTTCTTT
TRBD1	few	TRBV5-1	TRBJ2-6	CASSGDREYSGANVLTF	TGCGCCAGCAGCGGGGACAGGGAATACTCTGGGGCCAACGTCCTGACTTTC
-	few	TRBV4-1	TRBJ1-1	CASSQTQHTEAFF	TGCGCCAGCAGCCAAACACAGCACACTGAAGCTTTCTTT
-	many	TRBV9	TRBJ2-7	CASSAGTTSYEQYF	TGTGCCAGCAGCGCCGGGACCACCTCCTACGAGCAGTACTTC
-	-	TRBV25-1	TRBJ2-7	CASSEFLYETYEQYF	TGTGCCAGCAGTGAATTCCTATACGAAACCTACGAGCAGTACTTC
-	-	TRBV9	TRBJ1-1	CASSALGNRGVYTEAFF	TGTGCCAGCAGCGCCCTCGGGAATAGGGGAGTCTACACTGAAGCTTTCTTT
-	-	TRBV5-1	TRBJ2-7	CASSWTQGGSYEQYF	TGCGCCAGCAGCTGGACGCAGGGGGGCTCCTACGAGCAGTACTTC
-	-	TRBV4-1	TRBJ2-7	CASSQDTGYSSYEQYF	TGCGCCAGCAGCCAAGACACAGGGTACAGCTCCTACGAGCAGTACTTC
-	once	TRBV25-1	TRBJ2-7	CASYSGKGGPEQYF	TGTGCCAGCTACTCCGGGAAAGGGGGGCCCGAGCAGTACTTC
-	-	TRBV6-6	TRBJ2-7	CASSPRGRADEQYF	TGTGCCAGCAGTCCGAGGGGGAGGGCCGACGAGCAGTACTTC